These 27 T cell receptor beta chains came from one sample sequenced in a study of graft-versus-host responses after intestinal transplantation. For these TCRs, the target antigens are not known. Sequencing was performed with immunoSEQ multiplex PCR; in TCRdb, only in-frame clones are kept and a portion is missing. The table lists more than 95,000 clones, about nine tenths of them singletons. The starting material was unstimulated CD4+ T cells sorted from spleen or lymph node cells, obtained before intestinal transplant. The source of these receptors is a human donor who received an intestinal transplant.

In this sample, this clone turned up once. The chain combines TRBV28 with TRBJ2-3; 9 bases agree with TRBD1. The V and J ends lost 3 bases and 5 bases, in that order; junction bases with no gene match: 6. This CDR3 region has 15 residues. Per the germline V gene, CDR1 is MDHEN and CDR2 is SYDVKM. CDR3 protein: CASSFGGTGIDTQYF. In nucleotides, the CDR3 is TGTGCCAGCAGTTTCGGGGGGACAGGGATAGATACGCAGTATTTT.

In regard to this clone: Other nucleotide sequences in the sample specify the same CDR3. The chain couples TRBV18 to TRBJ1-5; TRBD1 matches 8 bases. CDR3 length: 14 residues. J gave up 6 bases and V 3 bases, and 4 bases lay outside the gene matches. Germline V gives CDR1 KGHSH, CDR2 LQKENI. This CDR3 reads CASSPGQGSQPQHF. The CDR3 DNA sequence: TGTGCCAGCTCACCCGGACAGGGCAGTCAGCCCCAGCATTTT.

V usage is TRBV5-1 and J usage is TRBJ2-3; 8 bases align to TRBD1. V shed 1 base and J 1 base; nucleotides not matched to a gene: 2. Germline values: CDR1 SGHRS, CDR2 YFSETQ. CDR3 length: 15 residues. CDR3: CASSLPGQGTDTQYF. Written as DNA, the CDR3 is TGCGCCAGCAGCTTGCCGGGACAGGGCACAGATACGCAGTATTTT.

This chain's CDR3 is CASSRTGDTEAFF. DNA of the CDR3: TGTGCCAGCAGCCGCACAGGAGACACTGAAGCTTTCTTT. V usage is TRBV7-2 and J usage is TRBJ1-1; perhaps TRBD1 as D (5 bases). This CDR3 is built from 13 residues. CDR1 SGHTA and CDR2 FQGNSA come from the germline V gene. V lost 5 bases, J lost 3 bases, and 10 bases lay in between.

This clone was detected a few times. J is TRBJ2-7 and V is TRBV6-4, with D possibly matching TRBD2 (6 bases). Germline values: CDR1 MRHNA, CDR2 SNTAGT. The CDR3 has 15 amino acids. V gave up 6 bases and J gave up 8 bases, with 23 bases separating them. As DNA, the CDR3 is TGTGCCAGCAGCCCAGGTCTGGAGGGACCTACGAAGCAGTACTTC. This sequence encodes CASSPGLEGPTKQYF.

On this clone: One end of the junction does not line up with germline, which may come from a read error. V is TRBV5-4 and J is TRBJ2-1; 10 nucleotides agree with TRBD1. The germline V gene has CDR1 SGHNT and CDR2 YYREEE (reference sequence). The CDR3 has 16 amino acids. The CDR3 bases are TGTGCCAGCAGTTTGGACAGGGGGACCTCCTACAATGAGCAGTTCTTC. The encoded protein is CASSLDRGTSYNEQFF.

This rearrangement joins TRBV29-1 to TRBJ2-1; no clear D. CDR1 and CDR2 from the germline V gene are SQVTM and ANQGSEA. The CDR3 extends over 14 amino acids. The V end lost 5 bases, the J end lost 5 bases, and 16 bases lay between the germline ends. CDR3 nucleotide sequence: TGCAGCGTTAAGAGAGGCCTCCTAAACAATGAGCAGTTCTTC. Its protein product is CSVKRGLLNNEQFF.

The chain couples TRBV27 to TRBJ1-2, with 9 nucleotides matching TRBD1. The ends lost 2 bases at V and 7 bases at J; junction bases unmatched: 8. From germline, CDR1 is MNHEY and CDR2 SMNVEV (reference sequence). The CDR3 runs to 15 residues. The CDR3 reads CASSLKQGASSGYTF. Here the CDR3 DNA reads TGTGCCAGCAGTTTAAAACAGGGGGCGAGTAGTGGCTACACCTTC.

This rearrangement joins TRBV5-1 to TRBJ1-1; D is unresolved. V was clipped by 3 bases and J by 0 bases, with 21 bases between them. Germline-derived CDR1 and CDR2 are SGHRS and YFSETQ. There are 18 residues in the CDR3. CDR3 in DNA: TGCGCCAGCAGCTGGGCGACCCGGACTCACAACATGAACACTGAAGCTTTCTTT. Its protein product is CASSWATRTHNMNTEAFF.

The chain joins TRBV28 to TRBJ2-5; 7 nucleotides align to TRBD2. From germline, CDR1 is MDHEN and CDR2 SYDVKM. CDR3 size: 17 residues. The V and J ends lost 6 bases and 2 bases, in that order; junction bases with no gene match: 15. As DNA, the CDR3 is TGTGCCAGCAGATTTAGCCTTAGCGGGCCGATACAAGAGACCCAGTACTTC. Protein: CASRFSLSGPIQETQYF.

This clone was picked up a small number of times. The chain links TRBV7-2 to TRBJ2-1, with TRBD2 matching over 10 bases. V shed 2 bases and J 3 bases; nucleotides not matched to a gene: 4. Germline CDR1 SGHTA, CDR2 FQGNSA. CDR3 length: 16 amino acids. The CDR3 sequence: CASSLSASGGYNEQFF. The CDR3, as DNA: TGTGCCAGCAGCTTAAGTGCTAGCGGGGGCTACAATGAGCAGTTCTTC.

The rearrangement uses TRBV9 and TRBJ2-2; 13 bases are a match to TRBD2. Germline values: CDR1 SGDLS, CDR2 YYNGEE. Trimming cost V 4 bases and J 1 base; bases outside gene matches: 4. CDR3 length: 17 residues. CDR3 protein: CASSMGTSGKNTGELFF. The CDR3 DNA sequence: TGTGCCAGCAGCATGGGGACTAGCGGGAAGAACACCGGGGAGCTGTTTTTT.

V usage is TRBV28 and J usage is TRBJ1-5, with a possible D match to TRBD1 (6 bases). This CDR3 has 15 residues. V dropped 4 bases and J dropped 9 bases, with 19 bases sitting between them. Germline V CDR1 and CDR2: MDHEN, SYDVKM. The CDR3, as DNA: TGTGCCAGCAGTTCCCCGGGGAAGGGGGTGGGGCCCCAGCATTTT. Translated: CASSSPGKGVGPQHF.

The chain has TRBV5-1 and TRBJ2-7; weak D call: TRBD1 (5 bases). The germline CDR1 and CDR2 sequences are SGHRS and YFSETQ. This CDR3 is 15 amino acids long. With 2 bases removed from V and 4 bases from J, the gap between germline ends came to 16 bases. CDR3 in DNA: TGCGCCAGCAGCTTCACAAGGGGTTGGGTGTACGAGCAGTACTTC. Residues: CASSFTRGWVYEQYF. Full variable domain (missing parts from reference TRBV5-1 and TRBJ2-7): KAGVTQTPRYLIKTRGQQVTLSCSPISGHRSVSWYQQTPGQGLQFLFEYFSETQRNKGNFPGRFSGRQFSNSRSEMNVSTLELGDSALYLCASSFTRGWVYEQYFGPGTRLTVT.

The rearrangement joins TRBV18 to TRBJ2-7; the match to TRBD2 covers 12 bases. V gave up 0 bases and J gave up 0 bases; unmatched junction bases: 0. CDR1 and CDR2 from the germline V gene are KGHSH and LQKENI. The CDR3 extends over 16 amino acids. The CDR3 DNA is TGTGCCAGCTCACCACCGGGACTAGCGGGCTCCTACGAGCAGTACTTC. This encodes CASSPPGLAGSYEQYF.

CDR3 coding DNA: TGCGCCAGCAGCTTGGGGGGACAGATCACTGAAGCTTTCTTT. Translating it yields CASSLGGQITEAFF. This chain joins TRBV5-1 and TRBJ1-1; 7 positions agree with TRBD1. Germline lookup yields CDR1 SGHRS and CDR2 YFSETQ. The CDR3 totals 14 residues. V gave up 0 bases and J gave up 4 bases; unmatched junction bases: 3. Full variable domain (remainder filled in from reference TRBV5-1 and TRBJ1-1): KAGVTQTPRYLIKTRGQQVTLSCSPISGHRSVSWYQQTPGQGLQFLFEYFSETQRNKGNFPGRFSGRQFSNSRSEMNVSTLELGDSALYLCASSLGGQITEAFFGQGTRLTVV.

The rearrangement joins TRBV28 to TRBJ1-1, with 12 positions matching TRBD1. The V and J ends lost 5 bases and 5 bases, in that order; junction bases with no gene match: 9. Germline CDR1 MDHEN, CDR2 SYDVKM. This CDR3 is 16 amino acids long. The CDR3 sequence is CASSTPGQGAYTEAFF. The CDR3 bases are TGTGCCAGCAGTACACCGGGACAGGGGGCCTATACTGAAGCTTTCTTT.

The CDR3 DNA reads as TGCGCCAGCAGCTGGACAGGGTGGACAGATACGCAGTATTTT. It encodes CASSWTGWTDTQYF. The chain recombines TRBV5-1 with TRBJ2-3; 8 bases are a match to TRBD1. With V trimmed by 3 bases and J by 3 bases, 3 bases remained unmatched. Germline V lookup: CDR1 SGHRS, CDR2 YFSETQ. CDR3 length: 14 residues.

The gene calls are TRBV27 and TRBJ2-1; D is uncertain. CDR3 length equals 14 residues. Trimming took off 4 bases at V and 8 bases at J, with 15 bases between the two ends. Germline V gene lookup returns CDR1 MNHEY and CDR2 SMNVEV (reference sequence). In DNA, the CDR3 is TGTGCCAGCAGTTCCCTCATGTCTGAGGATGAGCAGTTCTTC. It codes for CASSSLMSEDEQFF.

V is TRBV6-6 and J is TRBJ2-2; the D gene is possibly TRBD1 (5 bases). Deletions cut 2 bases from V and 7 bases from J, with 11 bases between. Germline V gene data show CDR1 as MNHNY and CDR2 as SVGAGI (reference sequence). This CDR3 region has 14 residues. The CDR3 DNA is TGTGCCAGCAGTTACGTCAGGGAACACGGGGAGCTGTTTTTT. This gives the protein CASSYVREHGELFF.

In its sample, this clone was seen once. The chain combines TRBV30 with TRBJ1-3; 7 positions agree with TRBD1. CDR1 and CDR2 (germline): GTSNPN, SVGIG (reference sequence). This CDR3 spans 14 amino acids. With 4 bases clipped from V and 3 bases from J, the junction kept 6 bases outside the gene matches. CDR3 DNA sequence: TGTGCCTGGATCAACAGGGGAGGTGGAAACACCATATATTTT. Translated: CAWINRGGGNTIYF.

The rearrangement uses TRBV12-5 and TRBJ2-7; no definite D call. CDR1 LGHNT and CDR2 FRNRAP come from the germline V gene. Trimming pared 5 bases from V and 0 bases from J, leaving 5 bases between. The CDR3 is made up of 12 amino acids. Here the CDR3 DNA reads TGTGCTAGTGGTCCTAACTCCTACGAGCAGTACTTC. The encoded protein is CASGPNSYEQYF.

Worth noting for this clone: The same CDR3 can be traced to other DNA sequences in this sample. The V and J genes are TRBV5-1 and TRBJ2-7; D may be TRBD2 (6 bases). The germline V gene has CDR1 SGHRS and CDR2 YFSETQ. The CDR3 consists of 14 residues. Deletions cut 6 bases from V and 3 bases from J, with 16 bases between. DNA for the CDR3: TGCGCCAGCACCCGGGGAGGACTCAACTACGAGCAGTACTTC. Its protein product is CASTRGGLNYEQYF.

This clone was found a few times. The chain carries TRBV6-5 and TRBJ1-1; D is undetermined. The CDR3 consists of 15 residues. Germline CDR1 reads MNHEY; CDR2 reads SVGAGI. V dropped 0 bases and J dropped 0 bases, with 8 bases sitting between them. The DNA for the CDR3 is TGTGCCAGCAGTTACTCGAGGATTATGAACACTGAAGCTTTCTTT. This sequence encodes CASSYSRIMNTEAFF.

This clone has more than one count but fewer than ten. The V call is TRBV5-6, the J call TRBJ1-4, with D possibly being TRBD1 (6 bases). The CDR3 is made up of 13 amino acids. The germline CDR1 and CDR2 sequences are SGHDT and YYEEEE. V was cut by 6 bases and J by 10 bases, with 16 bases left in between. The CDR3 here is CASNLRGTGKLFF. The CDR3 DNA sequence: TGTGCCAGCAACCTAAGGGGGACGGGAAAACTGTTTTTT.

The chain links TRBV4-3 to TRBJ2-5, with 7 bases matching TRBD2. After removal of 4 bases from V and 1 base from J, the junction contained 3 bases not matched to a gene. Germline CDR1 LGHNA, CDR2 YSLEER. This CDR3 is built from 14 residues. The chain's CDR3 is CASSPSGAQETQYF. CDR3 coding DNA: TGCGCCAGCAGCCCGAGCGGGGCCCAAGAGACCCAGTACTTC.

This CDR3 reads CASSLNHPTTGELFF. Here the CDR3 DNA reads TGTGCCAGCAGCTTAAATCACCCCACTACCGGGGAGCTGTTTTTT. The chain joins TRBV7-3 to TRBJ2-2, with D unresolved. Trimming left V 1 base short and J 5 bases short, with 11 bases between. The CDR3 spans 15 residues. CDR1 and CDR2 (germline): SGHTA, FQGTGA.